The 20 T cell receptor beta chains in this list originate from one sample, sequenced in a study of CXCR3-negative and CXCR3-positive naive CD8 T cells. The authors prepared UMI-labeled TRB cDNA libraries by 5' RACE. TCRdb re-called the 5' RACE reads and gives one entry per CDR3 protein, without DNA. The table counts about 28,000 distinct CDR3 sequences; roughly a tenth lies in the top ten. The specimen sequenced was memory CD8+ T cells from blood. The source of these receptors is a human donor in good health. Some clones in this sample may be carry-over from other donors' samples.

The chain links TRBV7-9 to TRBJ2-3. CDR3 length: 15 amino acids. CDR1 is SEHNR and CDR2 is FQNEAQ in the germline V gene (reference sequence). The CDR3 spells CASSLVADNTDTQYF.

J is TRBJ2-1 and V is TRBV19; absent DNA, TCRdb's TRBD1 call cannot be checked. The germline CDR1 and CDR2 sequences are LNHDA and SQIVND (reference sequence). This CDR3 comprises 14 residues. The CDR3 spells CASWAGGVWNEQFF. Full variable domain (remainder filled in from reference TRBV19 and TRBJ2-1): DGGITQSPKYLFRKEGQNVTLSCEQNLNHDAMYWYRQDPGQGLRLIYYSQIVNDFQKGDIAEGYSVSREKKESFPLTVTSAQKNPTAFYLCASWAGGVWNEQFFGPGTRLTVL.

The J gene is TRBJ2-7, the V gene TRBV29-1; the TCRdb D gene call, TRBD1, has no DNA to confirm it. This CDR3 has 13 residues. Germline-derived CDR1 and CDR2 are SQVTM and ANQGSEA. CDR3 sequence reads: CSVKSVTGGEQYF.

This chain links TRBV29-1 with TRBJ2-7; TCRdb outputs TRBD2, but without DNA this stays unchecked. The CDR3 extends over 13 amino acids. The V gene's germline CDR1 is SQVTM and CDR2 ANQGSEA. The CDR3 protein is CSVVEGSPYEQYF.

The rearrangement links TRBV14 to TRBJ2-1; TCRdb returns TRBD2, unconfirmable since there is no DNA. Germline V gene data show CDR1 as SGHDN and CDR2 as FVKESK. There are 15 residues in the CDR3. CDR3 protein: CASSPTGLRGGEQFF.

The chain links TRBV7-3 to TRBJ1-1. This CDR3 is 20 amino acids long. From germline, CDR1 is SGHTA and CDR2 FQGTGA. CDR3 loop: CASSSLGWDSVGKMNTEAFF.

This chain joins TRBV7-6 and TRBJ2-2; TCRdb gives TRBD2 as the D gene, but with no DNA this cannot be confirmed. Looked up from germline, CDR1 is SGHVS and CDR2 is FNYEAQ. The CDR3 extends over 16 amino acids. CDR3 residues: CASSLGAGGNTGELFF.

The rearrangement uses TRBV29-1 and TRBJ2-7; TCRdb calls TRBD1, which cannot be checked without DNA. The CDR3 sequence is 13 residues long. Germline-derived CDR1 and CDR2 are SQVTM and ANQGSEA. This chain's CDR3 is CSVEATGGYEQYF.

This clonotype is identified as medium-sized (0.01 to 0.1%) from frequency. The chain links TRBV12-3 or TRBV12-4 to TRBJ2-3; TCRdb lists TRBD1, though no DNA is available to test this call. The CDR3 spans 14 residues. CDR3: CASSTTGQGNTQYF.

V and J are TRBV6-5 and TRBJ2-1; TCRdb names TRBD2, which stays unverified in the absence of DNA. The CDR3 covers 11 residues. From germline, CDR1 is MNHEY and CDR2 SVGAGI. CDR3 sequence: CASRGGNEQFF.

The V call is TRBV2, the J call TRBJ2-1; TCRdb lists TRBD2, though no DNA is available to test this call. The CDR3 loop spans 13 amino acids. CDR1 is SNHLY, CDR2 FYNNEI, per germline. CDR3 protein: CASSEGFGGDLVF.

The chain recombines TRBV30 with TRBJ1-2. Per germline, CDR1 GTSNPN and CDR2 SVGIG (reference sequence). The CDR3 sequence is 14 residues long. CDR3 sequence: CAWSVVLVASGYTF.

This chain uses TRBV7-3 with TRBJ2-2; TCRdb picks TRBD1, but there is no DNA to check that call. The CDR3 contains 16 residues. The germline V gene encodes CDR1 SGHTA and CDR2 FQGTGA. The chain's CDR3 is CASSLRVTGETGELFF. Complete variable domain (other parts from reference TRBV7-3 and TRBJ2-2): GAGVSQTPSNKVTEKGKYVELRCDPISGHTALYWYRQSLGQGPEFLIYFQGTGAADDSGLPNDRFFAVRPEGSVSTLKIQRTERGDSAVYLCASSLRVTGETGELFFGEGSRLTVL.

Its frequency marks this clonotype as medium-sized. V and J are TRBV20-1 and TRBJ2-7. The CDR3 loop spans 12 amino acids. The germline V gene has CDR1 DFQATT and CDR2 SNEGSKA (reference sequence). Here the CDR3 reads CSAREREYEQYF.

This chain connects TRBV20-1 to TRBJ2-7; TCRdb selects TRBD1, and the lack of DNA leaves this call unchecked. The CDR3 covers 15 residues. The V gene's germline CDR1 is DFQATT and CDR2 SNEGSKA (reference sequence). This CDR3 is CSAAGVGGFTYEQYF.

This rearrangement joins TRBV6-5 to TRBJ2-1; TCRdb designates TRBD1, a call that cannot be tested without DNA. This CDR3 has 14 residues. CDR1 and CDR2 (germline): MNHEY, SVGAGI. The CDR3 sequence: CASSYQDRGNEQFF.

Its frequency marks this clonotype as medium-sized. The chain links TRBV5-5 to TRBJ2-5; TCRdb picks TRBD2, but there is no DNA to check that call. The germline V gene has CDR1 SGHKS and CDR2 YYEKEE (reference sequence). The CDR3 covers 17 residues. This CDR3 reads CASSLNPAGGYQETQYF. Filled out from reference TRBV5-5 and TRBJ2-5, the complete variable domain reads DAGVTQSPTHLIKTRGQQVTLRCSPISGHKSVSWYQQVLGQGPQFIFQYYEKEERGRGNFPDRFSARQFPNYSSELNVNALLLGDSALYLCASSLNPAGGYQETQYFGPGTRLLVL.

The rearrangement joins TRBV7-9 to TRBJ2-7; there is no DNA to check the TCRdb D call of TRBD1. The CDR3 extends over 14 amino acids. The germline gives CDR1 SEHNR, CDR2 FQNEAQ (reference sequence). CDR3 in amino acids: CASSSRESSYEQYF.

The chain uses TRBV28 and TRBJ2-7; TCRdb's D gene call, TRBD1, goes unchecked for lack of DNA. The germline CDR1 and CDR2 sequences are MDHEN and SYDVKM. CDR3 length: 16 residues. CDR3: CASRILGGAAGYEQYF.

The chain links TRBV4-3 to TRBJ1-1; checking the TCRdb D call of TRBD1 is not possible without DNA. Germline CDR1 is LGHNA and CDR2 is YSLEER. The CDR3 has 13 residues. The CDR3 spells CASTLTENTEAFF.